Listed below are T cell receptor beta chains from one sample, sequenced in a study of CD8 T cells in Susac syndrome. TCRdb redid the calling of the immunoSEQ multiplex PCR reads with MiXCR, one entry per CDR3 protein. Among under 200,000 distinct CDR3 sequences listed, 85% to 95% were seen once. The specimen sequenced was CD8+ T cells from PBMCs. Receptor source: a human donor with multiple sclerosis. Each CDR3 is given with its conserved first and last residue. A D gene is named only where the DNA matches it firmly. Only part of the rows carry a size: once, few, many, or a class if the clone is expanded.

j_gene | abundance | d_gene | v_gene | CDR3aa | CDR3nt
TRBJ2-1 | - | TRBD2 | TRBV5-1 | CASSLTSGRAHEQFF | TGCGCCAGCAGCTTGACTAGCGGGAGGGCCCATGAGCAGTTCTTC
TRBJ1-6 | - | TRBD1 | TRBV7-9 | CASSDRAPYNSPLHF | TGTGCCAGCAGTGACAGGGCTCCTTATAATTCACCCCTCCACTTT
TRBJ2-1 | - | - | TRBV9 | CASSARALDNEQFF | TGTGCCAGCAGCGCACGGGCCCTTGACAATGAGCAGTTCTTC
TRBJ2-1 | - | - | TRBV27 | CASSPSPTGPEQFF | TGTGCCAGCAGTCCCTCTCCGACAGGACCTGAGCAGTTCTTC
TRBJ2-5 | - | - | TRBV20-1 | CSARLYRDTFQETQYF | TGCAGTGCTAGACTCTACCGGGACACCTTCCAAGAGACCCAGTACTTC
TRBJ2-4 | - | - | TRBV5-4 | CASSLVGQKNIQYF | TGTGCCAGCAGCTTGGTTGGCCAGAAAAACATTCAGTACTTC
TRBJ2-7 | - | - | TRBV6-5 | CASSYSQNGAYEQYF | TGTGCCAGCAGTTACAGTCAAAACGGAGCCTACGAGCAGTACTTC
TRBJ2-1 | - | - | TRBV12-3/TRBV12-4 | CASSAGYNEQFF | TGTGCCAGCAGTGCTGGGTACAATGAGCAGTTCTTC
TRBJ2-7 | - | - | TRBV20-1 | CSARSPFTYEQYF | TGCAGTGCTAGATCCCCTTTTACCTACGAGCAGTACTTC
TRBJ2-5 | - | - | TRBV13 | CASSLNGETQYF | TGTGCCAGCAGCTTAAATGGGGAGACCCAGTACTTC
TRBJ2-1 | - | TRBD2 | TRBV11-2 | CASSSTSGRDEQFF | TGTGCCAGCAGCTCGACTAGCGGGCGCGATGAGCAGTTCTTC
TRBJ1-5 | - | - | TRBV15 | CATSNKKGYQPQHF | TGTGCCACCAGCAATAAGAAGGGGTACCAGCCCCAGCATTTT
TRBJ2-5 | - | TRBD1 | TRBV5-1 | CASSLFARGHETQYF | TGCGCCAGCAGCTTGTTTGCCAGGGGGCATGAGACCCAGTACTTC
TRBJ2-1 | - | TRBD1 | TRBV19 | CASSWGQGANEQFF | TGTGCCAGTAGTTGGGGACAGGGGGCCAATGAGCAGTTCTTC
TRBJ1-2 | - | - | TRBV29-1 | CSAPAQGNYGYTF | TGCAGCGCACCAGCGCAGGGAAACTATGGCTACACCTTC
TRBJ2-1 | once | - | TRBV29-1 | CSVEDVGVGGRVNEQFF | TGCAGCGTTGAAGATGTGGGGGTAGGCGGTAGAGTCAATGAGCAGTTCTTC
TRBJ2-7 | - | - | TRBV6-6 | CASSWTEPTYEQYF | TGTGCCAGCAGTTGGACGGAACCAACCTACGAGCAGTACTTC
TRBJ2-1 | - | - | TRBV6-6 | CASHTSSYNEQFF | TGTGCCAGCCACACGAGCTCCTACAATGAGCAGTTCTTC
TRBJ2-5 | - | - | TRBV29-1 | CSLGSGGTQYF | TGCAGCTTAGGGTCAGGAGGGACCCAGTACTTC
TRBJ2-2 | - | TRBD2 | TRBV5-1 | CASSFPRGVQTGELFF | TGCGCCAGCAGCTTTCCGCGGGGGGTGCAAACCGGGGAGCTGTTTTTT
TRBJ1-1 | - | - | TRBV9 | CASSADRGGEAFF | TGTGCCAGCAGCGCCGATCGGGGAGGGGAAGCTTTCTTT
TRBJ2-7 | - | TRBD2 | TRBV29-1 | CSAHGPGLAGGPSYEQYF | TGCAGCGCCCACGGACCGGGACTAGCGGGAGGGCCCTCCTACGAGCAGTACTTC
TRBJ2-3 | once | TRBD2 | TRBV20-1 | CSARLRGGPPRTDTQYF | TGCAGTGCTAGGCTGCGGGGGGGACCGCCTCGCACAGATACGCAGTATTTT
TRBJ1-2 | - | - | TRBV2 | CASTFPGASSGYTF | TGTGCCAGCACCTTTCCGGGGGCTAGCTCCGGCTACACCTTC
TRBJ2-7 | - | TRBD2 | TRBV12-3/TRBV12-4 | CASTLTSGEQYF | TGTGCCAGCACCTTGACTAGCGGCGAGCAGTACTTC
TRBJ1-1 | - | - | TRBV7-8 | CASLGQNTEAFF | TGTGCCAGCCTGGGGCAGAACACTGAAGCTTTCTTT
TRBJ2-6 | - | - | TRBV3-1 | CASSQEEDGSGANVLTF | TGTGCCAGCAGCCAAGAGGAGGATGGGTCTGGGGCCAACGTCCTGACTTTC
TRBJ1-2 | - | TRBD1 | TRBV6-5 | CASSQDRVYGYTF | TGTGCCAGCAGTCAGGACAGGGTCTATGGCTACACCTTC
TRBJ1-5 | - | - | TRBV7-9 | CASSFEGSGNQPQHF | TGTGCCAGCAGCTTTGAGGGGAGTGGGAATCAGCCCCAGCATTTT
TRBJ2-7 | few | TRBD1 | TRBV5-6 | CASSAGQAHYYEQYF | TGTGCCAGCAGCGCGGGACAGGCTCATTACTACGAGCAGTACTTC
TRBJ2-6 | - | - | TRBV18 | CASSPLPAPSGANVLTF | TGTGCCAGCTCACCACTACCGGCCCCGTCTGGGGCCAACGTCCTGACTTTC
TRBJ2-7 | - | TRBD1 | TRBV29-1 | CSVGLTGGLYEQYF | TGCAGCGTTGGTTTGACAGGGGGTCTCTACGAGCAGTACTTC
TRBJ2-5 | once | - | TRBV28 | CASRGGETQYF | TGTGCCAGCAGAGGTGGGGAGACCCAGTACTTC
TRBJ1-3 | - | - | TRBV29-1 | CSVSRGDPSGNTIYF | TGCAGCGTTTCCAGGGGCGACCCCTCTGGAAACACCATATATTTT
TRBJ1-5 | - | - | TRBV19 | CASSIRGRKDQPQHF | TGTGCCAGTAGTATAAGGGGGAGGAAGGATCAGCCCCAGCATTTT
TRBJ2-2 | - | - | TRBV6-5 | CASSYYGRSNTGELFF | TGTGCCAGCAGTTATTACGGACGGAGCAACACCGGGGAGCTGTTTTTT
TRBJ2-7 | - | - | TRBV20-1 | CSARSLGTANGYEQYF | TGCAGTGCTAGATCCCTCGGGACCGCGAACGGCTACGAGCAGTACTTC